This T cell receptor beta chain appears in the sequencing data of a study of T cells in Graves' hyperthyroidism and ophthalmopathy. General study results and limits: Researchers found most expanded thyroid clonotypes above 0.001 in blood as well.

Amplified TCR beta CDR3 regions derived from RNA transcripts. A set of HTBI primers served as the primers for a first-round RT-PCR of the TCR CDR3. TCRdb analysed the multiplex PCR reads with MiXCR anew, one entry per CDR3 protein. The sample includes 650,000 to 750,000 distinct CDR3 sequences, less than 15% of them seen just once. The authors took PBMCs from over 8.5 ml fresh peripheral blood. The CDR3 is 14 residues long. With 5 bases removed from V and 6 bases from J, the gap between germline ends came to 14 bases. Germline loops: CDR1 SGHNT, CDR2 YENEEA. In its sample, this clonotype was seen many times. Its antigen is undetermined.

The source is a woman aged 18 to 35 with Graves' hyperthyroidism. The V gene is TRBV11-3, the J gene TRBJ2-1; D may be TRBD1 or TRBD2 (6 bases each). Source material: blood. CDR3 nucleotide sequence: TGTGCCAGCAGCCAAGGAGGGGGTGGCAATGAGCAGTTCTTC. Its translation: CASSQGGGGNEQFF. Based on the CDR3 plus reference TRBV11-3 and TRBJ2-1, the full variable domain is EAGVVQSPRYKIIEKKQPVAFWCNPISGHNTLYWYLQNLGQGPELLIRYENEEAVDDSQLPKDRFSAERLKGVDSTLKIQPAELGDSAVYLCASSQGGGGNEQFFGPGTRLTVL.